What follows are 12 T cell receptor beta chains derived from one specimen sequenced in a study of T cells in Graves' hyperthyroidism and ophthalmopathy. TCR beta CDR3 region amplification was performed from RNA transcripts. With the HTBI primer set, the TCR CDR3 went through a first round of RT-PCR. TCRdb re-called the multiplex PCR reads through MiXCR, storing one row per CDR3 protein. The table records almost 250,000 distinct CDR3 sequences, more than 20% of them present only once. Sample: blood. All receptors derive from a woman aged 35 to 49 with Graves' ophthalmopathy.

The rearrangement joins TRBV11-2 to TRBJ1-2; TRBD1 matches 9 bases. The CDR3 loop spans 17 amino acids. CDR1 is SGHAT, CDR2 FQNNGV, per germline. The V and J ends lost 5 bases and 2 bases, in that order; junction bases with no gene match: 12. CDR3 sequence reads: CASSPIGGDRENYGYTF. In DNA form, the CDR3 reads TGTGCCAGCAGCCCGATCGGGGGGGACAGGGAGAACTATGGCTACACCTTC.

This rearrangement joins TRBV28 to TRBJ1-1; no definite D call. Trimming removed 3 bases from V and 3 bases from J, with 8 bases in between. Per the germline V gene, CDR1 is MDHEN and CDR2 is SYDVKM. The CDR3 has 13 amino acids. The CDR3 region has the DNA TGTGCCAGCAGTTTGTACAGCGACACTGAAGCTTTCTTT. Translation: CASSLYSDTEAFF.

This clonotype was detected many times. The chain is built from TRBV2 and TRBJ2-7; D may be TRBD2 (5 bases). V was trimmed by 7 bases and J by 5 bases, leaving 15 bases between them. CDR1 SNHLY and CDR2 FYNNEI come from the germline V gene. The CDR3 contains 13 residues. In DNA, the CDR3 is TGTGCCAGCAAAGGCGACTTCGGGAACGAGCAGTACTTC. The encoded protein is CASKGDFGNEQYF.

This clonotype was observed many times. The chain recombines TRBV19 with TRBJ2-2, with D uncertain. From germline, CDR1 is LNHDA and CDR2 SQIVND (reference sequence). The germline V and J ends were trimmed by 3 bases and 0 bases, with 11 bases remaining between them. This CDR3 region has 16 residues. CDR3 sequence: CASSILTRPNTGELFF. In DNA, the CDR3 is TGTGCCAGTAGTATCCTGACGAGACCGAACACCGGGGAGCTGTTTTTT.

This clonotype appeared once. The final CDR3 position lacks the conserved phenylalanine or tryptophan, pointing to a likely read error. CDR3 nucleotides: TGTGCCAGCAGTACACGGCCAGGTCAAGAGACCCAGTACCCC. This translates into CASSTRPGQETQYP. The chain has TRBV6-1 and TRBJ2-5; D unclear. CDR1 and CDR2 (germline): MNHNS, SASEGT. The ends were cut back, 5 bases at V and 2 bases at J, with 12 bases in the middle. This CDR3 spans 14 amino acids.

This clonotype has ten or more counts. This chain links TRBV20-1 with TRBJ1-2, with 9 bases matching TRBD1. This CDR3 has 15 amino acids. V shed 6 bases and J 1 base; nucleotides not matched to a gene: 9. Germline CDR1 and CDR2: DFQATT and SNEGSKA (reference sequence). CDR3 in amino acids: CSARGQGRINYGYTF. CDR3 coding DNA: TGCAGTGCGAGGGGACAGGGAAGGATTAACTATGGCTACACCTTC.

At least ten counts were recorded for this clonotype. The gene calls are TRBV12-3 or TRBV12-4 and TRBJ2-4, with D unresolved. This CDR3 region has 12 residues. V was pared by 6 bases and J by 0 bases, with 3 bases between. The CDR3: CASRLAKNIQYF. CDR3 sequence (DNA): TGTGCCAGCAGACTAGCCAAAAACATTCAGTACTTC.

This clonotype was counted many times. In DNA form, the CDR3 reads TGTGCCAGCAGGCCCGGACCGTCCTACGAGCAGTACTTC. This translates into CASRPGPSYEQYF. This chain links TRBV27 with TRBJ2-7, with D unclear. Germline V gene sequence: CDR1 MNHEY, CDR2 SMNVEV (reference sequence). Trimming left V 6 bases short and J 1 base short, with 10 bases between. This CDR3 is 13 amino acids long.

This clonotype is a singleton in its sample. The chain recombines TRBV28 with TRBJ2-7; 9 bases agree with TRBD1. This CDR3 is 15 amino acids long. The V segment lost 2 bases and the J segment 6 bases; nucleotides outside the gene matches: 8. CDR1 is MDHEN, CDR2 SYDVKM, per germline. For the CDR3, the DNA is TGTGCCAGCAGTTTAAGAACAGGGGGCGGAAGCGAGCAGTACTTC. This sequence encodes CASSLRTGGGSEQYF. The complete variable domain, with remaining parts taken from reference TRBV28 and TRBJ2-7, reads DVKVTQSSRYLVKRTGEKVFLECVQDMDHENMFWYRQDPGLGLRLIYFSYDVKMKEKGDIPEGYSVSREKKERFSLILESASTNQTSMYLCASSLRTGGGSEQYFGPGTRLTVT.

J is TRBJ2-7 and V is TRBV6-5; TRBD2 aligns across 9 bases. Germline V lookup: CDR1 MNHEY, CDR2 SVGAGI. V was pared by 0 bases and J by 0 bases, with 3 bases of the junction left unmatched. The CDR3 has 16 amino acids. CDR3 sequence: CASSYSGGRDSYEQYF. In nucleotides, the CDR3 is TGTGCCAGCAGTTACTCGGGCGGGAGGGACTCCTACGAGCAGTACTTC.

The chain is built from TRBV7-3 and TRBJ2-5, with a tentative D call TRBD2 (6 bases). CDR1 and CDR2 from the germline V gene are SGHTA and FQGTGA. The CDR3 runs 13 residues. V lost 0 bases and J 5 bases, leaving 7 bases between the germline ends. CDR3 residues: CASSLTAGETQYF. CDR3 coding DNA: TGTGCCAGCAGCTTAACGGCGGGGGAGACCCAGTACTTC.

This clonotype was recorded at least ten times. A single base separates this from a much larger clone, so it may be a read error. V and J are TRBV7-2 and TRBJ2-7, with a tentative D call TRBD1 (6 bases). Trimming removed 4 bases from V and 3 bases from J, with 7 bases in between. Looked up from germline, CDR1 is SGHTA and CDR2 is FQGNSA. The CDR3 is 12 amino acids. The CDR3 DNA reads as TGTGCCAGCAGCTCGGGACACTACGAGCAGTACTTC. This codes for CASSSGHYEQYF.